The 26 T cell receptor beta chains below were found in one sample sequenced in a study of response to subunit inactivated influenza vaccine. TCRdb called the RT-PCR reads again in MiXCR, with one record for every CDR3 protein. This table holds more than 450,000 distinct CDR3 sequences, about 10% found once. These data were also filed under a second study, of T cells expressing NK-cell markers. As that study records: For TCR beta, cDNA was produced by 5'RACE template switching with UMIs.

This specimen consisted of PBMCs from blood, obtained on the day of vaccination. The receptors originated from a man in his fifties who received an inactivated influenza vaccine.

The table lists this clonotype with a few counts. The chain couples TRBV10-3 to TRBJ2-5, with TRBD1 identical over 7 bases. CDR1 ENHRY and CDR2 SYGVKD come from the germline V gene. This CDR3 has 13 residues. Trimming removed 6 bases from V and 2 bases from J; junction bases left unmatched: 3. CDR3 coding DNA: TGTGCCATCAGCCCGGGACAGCAAGAGACCCAGTACTTC. Its protein is CAISPGQQETQYF.

This clonotype was picked up many times. V usage is TRBV5-1 and J usage is TRBJ2-1; no clear D. CDR3 size: 13 residues. V lost 1 base and J 4 bases, leaving 6 bases between the germline ends. The germline V gene has CDR1 SGHRS and CDR2 YFSETQ. In nucleotides, the CDR3 is TGCGCCAGCAGCTTGAACAGATACAATGAGCAGTTCTTC. It codes for CASSLNRYNEQFF.

The sample holds a few counts of this clonotype. V is TRBV20-1 and J is TRBJ2-7; D is ambiguous. The V end lost 6 bases, the J end lost 3 bases, and 18 bases lay between the germline ends. CDR1 is DFQATT and CDR2 is SNEGSKA in the germline V gene (reference sequence). The CDR3 totals 14 residues. The CDR3 nucleotides read TGCAGTGCCGTAGGTGTTAGGGATATCTACGAGCAGTACTTC. Translated, it gives CSAVGVRDIYEQYF.

The chain recombines TRBV4-2 with TRBJ1-5; D unresolved. Trimming left V 0 bases short and J 4 bases short, with 10 bases between. Germline V gene sequence: CDR1 LGHNA, CDR2 YNFKEQ. The CDR3 extends over 15 amino acids. The CDR3 loop reads CASSQDWAENQPQHF. CDR3 coding DNA: TGTGCCAGCAGCCAAGATTGGGCGGAGAATCAGCCCCAGCATTTT.

In this sample, this clonotype turned up a few times. The chain uses TRBV7-8 and TRBJ2-4; D uncertain. Germline assignment: CDR1 SGHVS and CDR2 FQNEAQ. The CDR3 contains 16 residues. The V end lost 1 base, the J end lost 5 bases, and 15 bases lay between the germline ends. The CDR3 DNA is TGTGCCAGCAGCTTAGACTGGGCACCCGGCGAAAACATTCAGTACTTC. This codes for CASSLDWAPGENIQYF. Combining the CDR3 with reference TRBV7-8 and TRBJ2-4 gives the whole variable domain GAGVSQSPRYKVAKRGQDVALRCDPISGHVSLFWYQQALGQGPEFLTYFQNEAQLDKSGLPSDRFFAERPEGSVSTLKIQRTQQEDSAVYLCASSLDWAPGENIQYFGAGTRLSVL.

This clonotype showed up just a few times. The rearrangement links TRBV5-1 to TRBJ2-1; 8 nucleotides agree with TRBD2. The CDR3 covers 14 residues. CDR1 is SGHRS, CDR2 YFSETQ, per germline. The V segment lost 4 bases and the J segment 6 bases; nucleotides outside the gene matches: 6. As DNA, the CDR3 is TGCGCCAGCAGCGACCGGGAGGGGGGCAATGAGCAGTTCTTC. Protein: CASSDREGGNEQFF.

This clonotype has ten or more counts. This rearrangement joins TRBV5-5 to TRBJ2-2; possibly TRBD1 or TRBD2 for D (5 bases each). This CDR3 is 15 amino acids long. Germline CDR1 SGHKS, CDR2 YYEKEE (reference sequence). V shed 0 bases and J shed 7 bases, with 13 bases lying between them. This CDR3 is CASSLGGTRGGELFF. For the CDR3, the DNA is TGTGCCAGCAGCTTGGGGGGCACGAGGGGCGGGGAGCTGTTTTTT.

The chain employs TRBV12-3 or TRBV12-4 and TRBJ2-1, with 7 positions matching TRBD1. After removal of 5 bases from V and 4 bases from J, the junction contained 2 bases not matched to a gene. The length of the CDR3 is 13 residues. The CDR3 sequence: CASSKGQYNEQFF. CDR3 coding DNA: TGTGCCAGCAGTAAGGGACAGTACAATGAGCAGTTCTTC.

This clonotype has a count of ten or more. The chain recombines TRBV12-3 or TRBV12-4 with TRBJ2-7; no reliable D call. This CDR3 is built from 14 residues. Trimming shortened V by 1 base and J by 4 bases, and 11 bases separated the two germline ends. The CDR3 DNA is TGTGCCAGCAGTTTAGGGTTGGTTCCTTACGAGCAGTACTTC. Protein product: CASSLGLVPYEQYF.

The rearrangement links TRBV29-1 to TRBJ2-2; TRBD2 aligns across 10 bases. The CDR3 has 14 amino acids. CDR1 is SQVTM, CDR2 ANQGSEA, per germline. J lost 6 bases, V lost 4 bases, and 5 bases had no gene match. CDR3 sequence reads: CSVGGLASPGELFF. The CDR3 DNA reads as TGCAGCGTTGGGGGACTAGCGTCCCCCGGGGAGCTGTTTTTT.

The V gene is TRBV29-1, the J gene TRBJ2-5; D unresolved. Trimming took 7 bases from V and 1 from J, leaving 13 bases between them. Germline CDR1 is SQVTM and CDR2 is ANQGSEA. The CDR3 sequence is 13 residues long. As DNA, the CDR3 is TGCAGCGCGAGTATCAACCTCCAAGAGACCCAGTACTTC. It codes for CSASINLQETQYF.

This clonotype has more than one count but fewer than ten. The V gene is TRBV20-1, the J gene TRBJ2-6; D is perhaps TRBD1 (6 bases). Trimming took off 7 bases at V and 2 bases at J, with 15 bases between the two ends. This CDR3 region has 15 residues. In germline, CDR1 is DFQATT, CDR2 SNEGSKA (reference sequence). CDR3 region: CSVGGIRTGANVLTF. CDR3 nucleotides: TGCAGTGTTGGGGGCATCCGCACTGGGGCCAACGTCCTGACTTTC.

This clonotype was picked up a small number of times. V gene TRBV10-3 combines with J gene TRBJ2-1, with D perhaps TRBD1 (6 bases). The V gene's germline CDR1 is ENHRY and CDR2 SYGVKD. The V and J ends lost 7 bases and 3 bases respectively, with 10 bases between them. CDR3 length: 13 amino acids. The DNA of the CDR3 is TGTGCCATCAAGGGGGAAAACTACAATGAGCAGTTCTTC. This codes for CAIKGENYNEQFF.

This clonotype was seen more than once but under ten times. This chain uses TRBV7-3 with TRBJ2-6; D gene ambiguous. The germline V gene encodes CDR1 SGHTA and CDR2 FQGTGA. This CDR3 has 16 residues. Trimming removed 1 base from V and 1 base from J, with 8 bases in between. The CDR3 loop reads CASSLRGTSGANVLTF. The DNA for the CDR3 is TGTGCCAGCAGCTTAAGGGGTACATCTGGGGCCAACGTCCTGACTTTC.

The V and J genes are TRBV11-2 and TRBJ2-5, with TRBD1 as a possible D gene (6 bases). The CDR3 runs to 15 residues. V shed 1 base and J shed 5 bases, with 14 bases lying between them. Per germline, CDR1 SGHAT and CDR2 FQNNGV. The CDR3 is CASSLVAFQGETQYF. In DNA, the CDR3 is TGTGCCAGCAGCTTAGTGGCCTTTCAGGGGGAGACCCAGTACTTC.

This clonotype was seen a few times. The CDR3 sequence: CSATVNNEQFF. For the CDR3, the DNA is TGCAGTGCCACCGTTAACAATGAGCAGTTCTTC. The chain uses TRBV20-1 and TRBJ2-1; D is uncertain. Per germline, CDR1 DFQATT and CDR2 SNEGSKA (reference sequence). V gave up 6 bases and J gave up 5 bases, with 8 bases separating them. The CDR3 consists of 11 residues.

This clonotype was detected only a few times. V usage is TRBV29-1 and J usage is TRBJ1-1; no firm D call. V lost 4 bases, J lost 4 bases, and 13 bases lay in between. From germline, CDR1 is SQVTM and CDR2 ANQGSEA. The CDR3 contains 13 residues. CDR3 sequence: CSVVFVGGTEAFF. The DNA for the CDR3 is TGCAGCGTTGTTTTCGTGGGCGGCACTGAAGCTTTCTTT.

This clonotype has just a few counts. This rearrangement joins TRBV7-2 to TRBJ2-3; TRBD2 aligns across 14 bases. J lost 6 bases, V lost 6 bases, and 5 bases had no gene match. The CDR3 covers 15 residues. In germline, CDR1 is SGHTA, CDR2 FQGNSA. The CDR3: CASSRLAGGWDTQYF. CDR3 nucleotides: TGTGCCAGCAGTAGACTAGCGGGGGGGTGGGATACGCAGTATTTT.

This clonotype showed up just a few times. The V and J genes are TRBV15 and TRBJ2-7; TRBD2 agrees at 10 bases. With 1 base clipped from V and 5 bases from J, the junction kept 5 bases outside the gene matches. The CDR3 extends over 15 amino acids. The V gene's germline CDR1 is LNHNV and CDR2 YYDKDF (reference sequence). CDR3 in amino acids: CATSRVQTSGNEQYF. As DNA, the CDR3 is TGTGCCACCAGCAGAGTCCAAACTAGCGGGAACGAGCAGTACTTC.

This clonotype was recorded many times. This rearrangement joins TRBV5-1 to TRBJ2-1; D gene ambiguous. V was pared by 2 bases and J by 7 bases, with 13 bases between. This CDR3 has 14 residues. Germline V CDR1 and CDR2: SGHRS, YFSETQ. CDR3 in DNA: TGCGCCAGCAGCTTTTCCAGGCGTTTGAATGAGCAGTTCTTC. This gives the protein CASSFSRRLNEQFF.

V gene TRBV6-5 combines with J gene TRBJ2-4, with 12 bases identical to TRBD1. CDR3 length: 16 amino acids. The V gene end was trimmed by 4 bases and the J gene end by 1 base; junction bases not matched to a gene: 2. The germline V gene encodes CDR1 MNHEY and CDR2 SVGAGI. This chain's CDR3 is CASSSGQGAAKNIQYF. In DNA form, the CDR3 reads TGTGCCAGCAGTTCGGGACAGGGGGCCGCCAAAAACATTCAGTACTTC.

The chain is built from TRBV19 and TRBJ2-1; D possibly corresponds to TRBD1 (7 bases). The CDR3 sequence is 14 residues long. Germline V CDR1 and CDR2: LNHDA, SQIVND (reference sequence). V lost 7 bases to trimming and J lost 1 base, with 11 bases between them. The DNA of the CDR3 is TGTGCCAGTAAGGCAGGGGGGTCCTACAATGAGCAGTTCTTC. The encoded protein is CASKAGGSYNEQFF.

The rearrangement joins TRBV7-9 to TRBJ2-2; 10 nucleotides agree with TRBD2. Trimming cost V 2 bases and J 6 bases; bases outside gene matches: 9. There are 17 residues in the CDR3. Looked up from germline, CDR1 is SEHNR and CDR2 is FQNEAQ (reference sequence). The CDR3 spells CASSLYLAGANPGELFF. In nucleotides, the CDR3 is TGTGCCAGCAGCTTATACCTAGCGGGAGCTAACCCCGGGGAGCTGTTTTTT.

The V gene is TRBV20-1, the J gene TRBJ2-1, with D hard to call. V lost 3 bases to trimming and J lost 3 bases, with 12 bases between them. Germline loops: CDR1 DFQATT, CDR2 SNEGSKA (reference sequence). CDR3 size: 14 residues. For the CDR3, the DNA is TGCAGTGCTAGCGACCCGTGGGACTACAATGAGCAGTTCTTC. It specifies CSASDPWDYNEQFF.

J is TRBJ2-7 and V is TRBV5-6, with 8 bases fitting TRBD2. This CDR3 is built from 14 residues. Trimming took 5 bases from V and 2 from J; bases not matched to a gene: 6. The germline V gene encodes CDR1 SGHDT and CDR2 YYEEEE. The CDR3: CASRLGRGAYEQYF. In DNA form, the CDR3 reads TGTGCCAGCAGGCTAGGGCGGGGGGCCTACGAGCAGTACTTC.

The J gene is TRBJ2-4, the V gene TRBV6-2 or TRBV6-3; D not resolved. CDR1 and CDR2 (germline): MNHEY, SVGEGT. V dropped 7 bases and J dropped 0 bases, with 10 bases sitting between them. The CDR3 sequence is 14 residues long. CDR3 region: CASKVAGAKNIQYF. CDR3 nucleotides: TGTGCCAGCAAGGTGGCAGGAGCCAAAAACATTCAGTACTTC.